One sample yielded the 16 T cell receptor beta chains listed below, sequenced in a study of early T cells in non-severe SARS-CoV-2 infection. From the 5' RACE reads, TCRdb called clonotypes with MiXCR, one entry per CDR3 protein. The sample holds about 100,000 distinct CDR3 sequences, under 15% seen once. Sequencing used whole blood. The receptors were sampled from an adult who was a healthcare worker with PCR-confirmed SARS-CoV-2 infection or an uninfected control (not recorded which).

In its sample, this clonotype was seen many times. CDR3 coding DNA: TGTGCCAGCAGTGAGCACACCGGGGAGCTGTTTTTT. Its translation is CASSEHTGELFF. The chain carries TRBV6-4 and TRBJ2-2; D uncertain. Trimming left V 3 bases short and J 3 bases short, with 2 bases between. There are 12 residues in the CDR3. Germline V gene data show CDR1 as MRHNA and CDR2 as SNTAGT.

V gene TRBV15 combines with J gene TRBJ2-1, with 8 bases lining up with TRBD2. Germline assignment: CDR1 LNHNV and CDR2 YYDKDF (reference sequence). The CDR3 loop spans 18 amino acids. V was clipped by 0 bases and J by 6 bases; unmatched bases: 13. CDR3 nucleotide sequence: TGTGCCACCAGCAGAGATTACGGCGGGGGGCTGGGGCCCAATGAGCAGTTCTTC. It yields the protein CATSRDYGGGLGPNEQFF.

This clonotype was seen a handful of times. J is TRBJ2-1 and V is TRBV4-2; a possible D gene is TRBD2 (7 bases). Germline V gene data show CDR1 as LGHNA and CDR2 as YNFKEQ. Deletions cut 0 bases from V and 6 bases from J, with 21 bases between. The CDR3 covers 18 residues. CDR3 region: CASSQDQGRGGPGNEQFF. The CDR3 bases are TGTGCCAGCAGCCAAGATCAGGGAAGGGGGGGGCCAGGCAATGAGCAGTTCTTC.

This clonotype was observed at least ten times. This rearrangement joins TRBV6-2 or TRBV6-3 to TRBJ2-2; 12 bases agree with TRBD2. The CDR3 has 18 amino acids. Unmatched junction bases numbered 8, after V lost 1 base and J lost 5 bases. Germline assignment: CDR1 MNHEY and CDR2 SVGEGT. CDR3 nucleotides: TGTGCCAGCAGTTACTTCCCTAGCGGGGGGGCAAGGACCGGGGAGCTGTTTTTT. Protein: CASSYFPSGGARTGELFF.

The rearrangement joins TRBV6-5 to TRBJ1-4, with D maybe TRBD1 (6 bases). Germline V gene sequence: CDR1 MNHEY, CDR2 SVGAGI. Trimming took 6 bases from V and 8 from J, leaving 10 bases between them. This CDR3 region has 12 residues. Here the CDR3 reads CASSRDREKLFF. The CDR3 nucleotides are TGTGCCAGCAGCCGAGACAGGGAAAAACTGTTTTTT.

Many counts were recorded for this clonotype. The gene calls are TRBV6-1 and TRBJ1-6, with D maybe TRBD1 (5 bases). V lost 7 bases, J lost 7 bases, and 14 bases lay in between. The germline gives CDR1 MNHNS, CDR2 SASEGT. This CDR3 has 14 residues. CDR3: CASIDGGRNSPLHF. CDR3 bases: TGTGCCAGCATCGACGGGGGGAGGAATTCACCCCTCCACTTT.

This clonotype was counted a few times. This CDR3 is CASGPPRGETQYF. The DNA for the CDR3 is TGTGCTAGTGGACCCCCCAGGGGAGAGACCCAGTACTTC. The V gene is TRBV12-5, the J gene TRBJ2-5; D might be TRBD1 (6 bases). Germline CDR1 and CDR2: LGHNT and FRNRAP. Deletions cut 6 bases from V and 4 bases from J, with 12 bases between. The CDR3 runs to 13 residues.

The table lists this clonotype with a few counts. The chain joins TRBV28 to TRBJ2-7; 10 bases map to TRBD1. The germline V gene has CDR1 MDHEN and CDR2 SYDVKM. V was pared by 8 bases and J by 6 bases, with 7 bases of the junction left unmatched. The CDR3 covers 13 residues. CDR3 protein: CASRGQGEGEQYF. CDR3 DNA sequence: TGTGCCAGCCGCGGACAGGGGGAGGGCGAGCAGTACTTC.

On this clonotype: Being one base from a much bigger clone, this may be a read error. The chain recombines TRBV18 with TRBJ2-7; D might be TRBD1 (5 bases). This CDR3 comprises 13 residues. From germline, CDR1 is KGHSH and CDR2 LQKENI. V lost 2 bases and J lost 2, with 7 bases in between. CDR3 coding DNA: TGTGCCAGCTCACCAGGGGCCACCTACGAGCAGTACTTC. Translated, it gives CASSPGATYEQYF.

Ten or more counts support this clonotype. The J gene is TRBJ2-3, the V gene TRBV9; D is uncertain. Trimming stripped 0 bases from V and 0 bases from J, with 8 bases between. Germline V CDR1 and CDR2: SGDLS, YYNGEE. The CDR3 covers 15 residues. CDR3 DNA: TGTGCCAGCAGCGTAGATCAACCTAGCACAGATACGCAGTATTTT. Its protein product is CASSVDQPSTDTQYF.

The genes are TRBV6-2 or TRBV6-3 and TRBJ2-2; D may be TRBD1 (6 bases). The CDR3 covers 13 residues. Trimming shortened V by 4 bases and J by 7 bases, and 10 bases separated the two germline ends. Germline V gives CDR1 MNHEY, CDR2 SVGEGT. In DNA, the CDR3 is TGTGCCAGCAGTTCACAGGGTTTCGGGGAGCTGTTTTTT. Its protein is CASSSQGFGELFF.

This chain links TRBV12-3 or TRBV12-4 with TRBJ2-7, with TRBD1 matching over 7 bases. This CDR3 is 13 amino acids long. Trimming removed 6 bases from V and 6 bases from J; junction bases left unmatched: 8. DNA for the CDR3: TGTGCCAGCAGACAACAGGGGTACGGCGAGCAGTACTTC. Translation gives CASRQQGYGEQYF.

This chain links TRBV7-2 with TRBJ1-2; D gene uncertain. Trimming took off 3 bases at V and 1 base at J, with 9 bases between the two ends. CDR1 SGHTA and CDR2 FQGNSA come from the germline V gene. There are 14 residues in the CDR3. The CDR3 DNA reads TGTGCCAGCAGCTTTAACAACAATAACTATGGCTACACCTTC. Amino acids: CASSFNNNNYGYTF.

This clonotype was detected only a few times. V gene TRBV6-5 combines with J gene TRBJ1-1, with D perhaps TRBD1 (6 bases). The CDR3 is made up of 12 amino acids. The germline V gene has CDR1 MNHEY and CDR2 SVGAGI. V shed 6 bases and J shed 8 bases, with 13 bases lying between them. The CDR3 spells CASRTPGQEAFF. The DNA for the CDR3 is TGTGCCAGCAGGACACCGGGACAAGAAGCTTTCTTT.

About this clonotype itself: A junction end diverges from the germline sequence, so it may reflect a read error. The CDR3 spells CANSDNLPGGNTGELFF. CDR3 sequence (DNA): TGTGCCAACAGCGATAACCTCCCAGGGGGGAACACCGGGGAGCTGTTTTTT. V gene TRBV9 combines with J gene TRBJ2-2; TRBD1 matches at 7 bases. The length of the CDR3 is 17 residues. Germline V gives CDR1 SGDLS, CDR2 YYNGEE.

This clonotype was detected ten times or more. The genes are TRBV7-2 and TRBJ2-3; weak D call: TRBD1 (5 bases). Trimming shortened V by 2 bases and J by 11 bases, and 14 bases separated the two germline ends. Per the germline V gene, CDR1 is SGHTA and CDR2 is FQGNSA. The CDR3 is 13 residues long. CDR3 sequence: CASSLRQGVGQYF. For the CDR3, the DNA is TGTGCCAGCAGCTTAAGGCAGGGCGTCGGGCAGTATTTT.